This T cell receptor (beta chain) comes out of a study of control samples from healthy donors and cancer patients (dated by TCRdb to between 2020 and 2021). Of note for this clone: Its specific antigen is unknown. No much larger clone is present one base from it, and per-base qualities are unavailable.

Taken from cysteine to phenylalanine, the CDR3 has 14 residues. The DNA shown is the 42-base CDR3, in frame from base 1. The germline ends are 19 bases apart after V is trimmed by 0 bases and J by 13 bases. The germline V gene yields SGHTS for CDR1 and YDEGEE for CDR2. The method behind the library was the immunoSEQ multiplex PCR assay. The table was pulled from immuneACCESS by TCRdb, which kept in-frame rearrangements only. Such tables lose some clones; where checked, under half of the loss comes from unresolved V genes, and the rest has no known cause. The table for this sample lists roughly 150,000 clones; almost 90% of them were counted only once. Clones ranked in the top ten supply around 1.6% of the sample.

Specimen: blood. The sequence came from a man aged 18 to 29 in good health. The receptor chain draws on TRBV5-8 and TRBJ1-2; no D segment can be confidently identified. The CDR3 region: CASSLARQTGCCTF. The DNA sequence follows: TGTGCCAGCAGCTTGGCCAGGCAGACTGGGTGCTGCACCTTC. With the rest looked up from the reference TRBV5-8 and TRBJ1-2 genes rather than sequenced, the full variable domain is EAGVTQSPTHLIKTRGQQATLRCSPISGHTSVYWYQQALGLGLQFLLWYDEGEERNRGNFPPRFSGRQFPNYSSELNVNALELEDSALYLCASSLARQTGCCTFGSGTRLTVV.